One sample yielded the 20 T cell receptor beta chains listed below, sequenced in a study of T cell responses to AZD1222 COVID-19 vaccine. Generated by immunoSEQ multiplex PCR, the TCRdb table keeps only in-frame clones and is missing some. The sample contains some 120,000 clones, roughly 88% of which appear only once. The material sequenced was peripheral blood, taken on day 0 of AZD1222 vaccination. The receptors derive from an adult in good health.

V and J are TRBV30 and TRBJ2-7; 8 bases are a match to TRBD2. From germline, CDR1 is GTSNPN and CDR2 SVGIG (reference sequence). V trimming: 0 bases; J trimming: 5 bases; junction bases outside the gene matches: 18. This CDR3 is 18 amino acids long. The CDR3: CAWSVPHTLAGRVHEQYF. CDR3 nucleotides: TGTGCCTGGAGTGTACCGCACACCCTAGCCGGGAGGGTCCACGAGCAGTACTTC.

In its sample, this clone was seen once. V usage is TRBV7-6 and J usage is TRBJ2-1, with 8 bases that match TRBD2. The length of the CDR3 is 17 residues. The V gene end was trimmed by 5 bases and the J gene end by 3 bases; junction bases not matched to a gene: 12. Looked up from germline, CDR1 is SGHVS and CDR2 is FNYEAQ. In DNA form, the CDR3 reads TGTGCCAGCAGCCTTGGGCGCGGGAGGTCCAACTACAATGAGCAGTTCTTC. Its translation: CASSLGRGRSNYNEQFF.

J is TRBJ2-4 and V is TRBV7-9; no clear D gene. Trimming pared 4 bases from V and 0 bases from J, leaving 10 bases between. This CDR3 region has 15 residues. Germline CDR1 is SEHNR and CDR2 is FQNEAQ (reference sequence). The CDR3 DNA reads TGTGCCAGCAGCTCGCTTCAGCTAGCCAAAAACATTCAGTACTTC. Translating it yields CASSSLQLAKNIQYF.

The V and J genes are TRBV7-9 and TRBJ1-1; a possible D gene is TRBD1 (6 bases). V lost 3 bases and J lost 7, with 12 bases in between. CDR3 length: 13 residues. The germline V gene has CDR1 SEHNR and CDR2 FQNEAQ (reference sequence). In nucleotides, the CDR3 is TGTGCCAGCAGCTTGAGGGGGGACGATGAAGCTTTCTTT. Amino acid sequence: CASSLRGDDEAFF.

The rearrangement joins TRBV5-5 to TRBJ2-5, with 7 bases identical to TRBD2. Looked up from germline, CDR1 is SGHKS and CDR2 is YYEKEE (reference sequence). This CDR3 is 15 amino acids long. With 0 bases clipped from V and 2 bases from J, the junction kept 4 bases outside the gene matches. The CDR3 is CASSLAGGGQETQYF. The DNA for the CDR3 is TGTGCCAGCAGCTTGGCGGGAGGTGGGCAAGAGACCCAGTACTTC.

The chain joins TRBV9 to TRBJ2-1, with TRBD2 matching over 7 bases. CDR1 and CDR2 (germline): SGDLS, YYNGEE. Trimming removed 0 bases from V and 6 bases from J; junction bases left unmatched: 9. There are 16 residues in the CDR3. This CDR3 is CASSVVKAGELNEQFF. DNA of the CDR3: TGTGCCAGCAGCGTAGTAAAGGCGGGAGAGCTCAATGAGCAGTTCTTC.

The rearrangement uses TRBV18 and TRBJ1-5; D is undetermined. V was cut by 2 bases and J by 0 bases, with 8 bases left in between. Germline V gives CDR1 KGHSH, CDR2 LQKENI. This CDR3 comprises 15 residues. The CDR3 sequence: CASSPTGNSNQPQHF. The DNA of the CDR3 is TGTGCCAGCTCACCAACGGGGAATAGCAATCAGCCCCAGCATTTT.

The rearrangement uses TRBV18 and TRBJ2-1; D uncertain. Germline assignment: CDR1 KGHSH and CDR2 LQKENI. CDR3 length: 16 amino acids. The V gene lost 2 bases and the J gene lost 6 bases, with 17 bases spanning the gap. The CDR3 DNA reads TGTGCCAGCTCACCAAGGATAGGTACACATAGCAATGAGCAGTTCTTC. It encodes CASSPRIGTHSNEQFF.

The chain recombines TRBV3-1 (or the pseudogene TRBV3-2) with TRBJ1-3, with a weak D call TRBD1 (5 bases). This CDR3 is 16 amino acids long. Germline V CDR1 and CDR2: LGHDT, YNNKEL (reference sequence). V lost 1 base and J lost 4, with 14 bases in between. In nucleotides, the CDR3 is TGTGCCAGCAGCCAAGTCGTCGGGGACTTCGGAAACACCATATATTTT. Its translation is CASSQVVGDFGNTIYF.

This chain connects TRBV5-1 to TRBJ1-2, with D maybe TRBD1 (5 bases). V dropped 6 bases and J dropped 3 bases, with 15 bases sitting between them. The CDR3 loop spans 14 amino acids. CDR1 and CDR2 from the germline V gene are SGHRS and YFSETQ. CDR3 loop: CASTSTAGDYGYTF. DNA of the CDR3: TGCGCCAGCACCTCGACAGCCGGGGACTATGGCTACACCTTC.

The chain recombines TRBV6-6 with TRBJ2-2; the D is unclear. The germline V gene encodes CDR1 MNHNY and CDR2 SVGAGI (reference sequence). The CDR3 extends over 14 amino acids. Trimming cost V 4 bases and J 1 base, with 7 bases left between them. This CDR3 is CASSSLLNTGELFF. DNA for the CDR3: TGTGCCAGCAGTTCCTTACTGAACACCGGGGAGCTGTTTTTT.

The chain couples TRBV5-6 to TRBJ1-6, with a tentative D call TRBD1 (6 bases). CDR3 size: 15 residues. V was pared by 2 bases and J by 5 bases, with 11 bases between. CDR1 and CDR2 (germline): SGHDT, YYEEEE. The CDR3 is CASSFLDSNNSPLHF. For the CDR3, the DNA is TGTGCCAGCAGCTTCCTGGACAGCAATAATTCACCCCTCCACTTT.

The chain carries TRBV15 and TRBJ1-1; D gene unclear. The germline V gene has CDR1 LNHNV and CDR2 YYDKDF (reference sequence). With 3 bases removed from V and 4 bases from J, the gap between germline ends came to 6 bases. This CDR3 spans 12 amino acids. As DNA, the CDR3 is TGTGCCACCAGCAGCCTTGCCACTGAAGCTTTCTTT. Translation gives CATSSLATEAFF.

This chain links TRBV5-1 with TRBJ1-4; weak D call: TRBD1 (5 bases). Germline V gives CDR1 SGHRS, CDR2 YFSETQ. This CDR3 has 14 residues. The ends were cut back, 4 bases at V and 8 bases at J, with 15 bases in the middle. CDR3 loop: CASSPGGEGEKLFF. As DNA, the CDR3 is TGCGCCAGCAGCCCCGGGGGAGAGGGCGAAAAACTGTTTTTT.

V gene TRBV6-2 or TRBV6-3 combines with J gene TRBJ2-1; 8 positions match TRBD2. Per germline, CDR1 MNHEY and CDR2 SVGEGT. The CDR3 runs 15 residues. The trim removed 2 bases at V and 6 bases at J, leaving 6 bases unmatched. Written as DNA, the CDR3 is TGTGCCAGCAGTTACGGGGCGACTAGCGTCAATGAGCAGTTCTTC. It encodes CASSYGATSVNEQFF.

This rearrangement joins TRBV6-2 or TRBV6-3 to TRBJ2-3; D is unresolved. Germline V lookup: CDR1 MNHEY, CDR2 SVGEGT. The CDR3 totals 13 residues. Trimming took off 6 bases at V and 4 bases at J, with 11 bases between the two ends. DNA for the CDR3: TGTGCCAGCAGCCCCTATGGCGCAGATACGCAGTATTTT. This codes for CASSPYGADTQYF.

The V gene is TRBV28, the J gene TRBJ1-2; TRBD1 matches at 8 bases. There are 17 residues in the CDR3. The V gene's germline CDR1 is MDHEN and CDR2 SYDVKM. The V segment lost 4 bases and the J segment 8 bases; nucleotides outside the gene matches: 18. The CDR3 nucleotides are TGTGCCAGCAGTTCCCCTACAATGACAGGGGAGATAGGAGGCTACACCTTC. Translating gives CASSSPTMTGEIGGYTF.

The rearrangement links TRBV5-4 to TRBJ1-2, with 8 bases identical to TRBD1. The CDR3 is 14 amino acids. Germline CDR1 and CDR2: SGHNT and YYREEE (reference sequence). With V trimmed by 4 bases and J by 6 bases, 8 bases remained unmatched. CDR3 loop: CASSHLDRGHGYTF. Here the CDR3 DNA reads TGTGCCAGCAGCCACCTCGACAGGGGCCATGGCTACACCTTC.

The J gene is TRBJ2-5, the V gene TRBV13; no clear D gene. The CDR3 totals 11 residues. Germline CDR1 and CDR2: PRHDT and FYEKMQ (reference sequence). V lost 2 bases and J lost 3, with 1 base in between. This CDR3 reads CASSLKETQYF. CDR3 nucleotide sequence: TGTGCCAGCAGCTTAAAAGAGACCCAGTACTTC.

This clone was detected only once. The chain links TRBV11-3 to TRBJ2-1; TRBD2 matches 7 bases. The CDR3 loop spans 15 amino acids. V gave up 4 bases and J gave up 3 bases; unmatched junction bases: 6. Germline values: CDR1 SGHNT, CDR2 YENEEA. DNA for the CDR3: TGTGCCAGCAGCTCGATAGCGGGCAGCTACAATGAGCAGTTCTTC. This gives the protein CASSSIAGSYNEQFF.